These 29 T cell receptor beta chains were all obtained from the same sample, sequenced in a study of response to subunit inactivated influenza vaccine. Via MiXCR, TCRdb re-called the RT-PCR reads, giving one row per CDR3 protein. Of over 150,000 distinct CDR3 sequences listed, roughly a tenth were seen once; the top ten hold around 12%. Source: non-naive T cells sorted from PBMCs, taken more than 35 days after vaccination. The receptors were sampled from a man over 45 who received an inactivated influenza vaccine.

This clonotype has just a few counts. This chain links TRBV20-1 with TRBJ2-7; 7 nucleotides agree with TRBD1. This CDR3 contains 12 residues. Per the germline V gene, CDR1 is DFQATT and CDR2 is SNEGSKA (reference sequence). V was pared by 5 bases and J by 2 bases, with 3 bases of the junction left unmatched. CDR3 DNA: TGCAGTGCTCGGGACAGCACCTACGAGCAGTACTTC. This codes for CSARDSTYEQYF.

This clonotype occurred a few times. This sequence joins TRBV7-9 and TRBJ2-1, with D possibly TRBD2 on 5 matching bases. The V end was cut by 2 bases, the J end by 8 bases, with 16 bases between. The CDR3 consists of 15 residues. CDR1 SEHNR and CDR2 FQNEAQ come from the germline V gene (reference sequence). DNA for the CDR3: TGTGCCAGCAGCTTAATGGGAGACCACACCTATGAGCAGTTCTTC. This gives the protein CASSLMGDHTYEQFF.

A few counts support this clonotype. The chain recombines TRBV7-9 with TRBJ1-1; the D gene is possibly TRBD1 (5 bases). The germline V gene has CDR1 SEHNR and CDR2 FQNEAQ (reference sequence). V was trimmed by 2 bases and J by 1 base, leaving 11 bases between them. The CDR3 spans 15 residues. This CDR3 reads CASSLQGVGNTEAFF. DNA of the CDR3: TGTGCCAGCAGCTTACAGGGTGTGGGGAACACTGAAGCTTTCTTT.

This clonotype was picked up a small number of times. V and J are TRBV15 and TRBJ2-7; the match to TRBD1 covers 8 bases. J lost 2 bases, V lost 5 bases, and 8 bases had no gene match. In germline, CDR1 is LNHNV, CDR2 YYDKDF (reference sequence). The CDR3 runs 15 residues. The CDR3 here is CATSSGRGLTYEQYF. As DNA, the CDR3 is TGTGCCACCAGCTCCGGCAGGGGGCTCACCTACGAGCAGTACTTC.

This chain connects TRBV24-1 to TRBJ1-2; TRBD1 matches 11 bases. The CDR3 runs to 14 residues. Germline V lookup: CDR1 KGHDR, CDR2 SFDVKD. V lost 3 bases, J lost 8 bases, and 4 bases stayed unmatched. As DNA, the CDR3 is TGTGCCACCAGTGATGGGGGACAGGGGGGCGGCTACACCTTC. Residues: CATSDGGQGGGYTF.

The chain is built from TRBV18 and TRBJ2-5; D unclear. V dropped 0 bases and J dropped 0 bases, with 11 bases sitting between them. Germline V gene lookup returns CDR1 KGHSH and CDR2 LQKENI. The CDR3 spans 16 residues. CDR3 bases: TGTGCCAGCTCACCACCCCAGTCTGGGCACCAAGAGACCCAGTACTTC. Its translation: CASSPPQSGHQETQYF.

This clonotype was picked up many times. This chain links TRBV5-1 with TRBJ2-1; possibly TRBD1 for D (6 bases). Germline CDR1 SGHRS, CDR2 YFSETQ. The V gene lost 0 bases and the J gene lost 5 bases, with 12 bases spanning the gap. The CDR3 runs to 15 residues. The CDR3 spells CASSLAGQSNNEQFF. The CDR3 nucleotides are TGCGCCAGCAGCTTGGCTGGACAGTCAAACAATGAGCAGTTCTTC. Supplemented by reference TRBV5-1 and TRBJ2-1, the full variable domain reads KAGVTQTPRYLIKTRGQQVTLSCSPISGHRSVSWYQQTPGQGLQFLFEYFSETQRNKGNFPGRFSGRQFSNSRSEMNVSTLELGDSALYLCASSLAGQSNNEQFFGPGTRLTVL.

This chain uses TRBV20-1 with TRBJ2-5, with 13 nucleotides matching TRBD2. This CDR3 is built from 16 residues. Germline assignment: CDR1 DFQATT and CDR2 SNEGSKA (reference sequence). After removal of 6 bases from V and 1 base from J, the junction contained 8 bases not matched to a gene. The CDR3 sequence is CSARKTSGGRQETQYF. CDR3 bases: TGCAGTGCCCGGAAGACTAGCGGGGGGCGCCAAGAGACCCAGTACTTC.

At least ten counts were recorded for this clonotype. This rearrangement joins TRBV5-5 to TRBJ2-3; weak D call: TRBD1 (6 bases). V shed 4 bases and J shed 0 bases, with 15 bases lying between them. The CDR3 has 16 amino acids. Germline CDR1 is SGHKS and CDR2 is YYEKEE (reference sequence). The CDR3 DNA follows: TGTGCCAGCAGCCTCCTGACAGGAATTAGCACAGATACGCAGTATTTT. This gives the protein CASSLLTGISTDTQYF.

The V call is TRBV5-1, the J call TRBJ2-1; D remains ambiguous. In germline, CDR1 is SGHRS, CDR2 YFSETQ. V lost 4 bases to trimming and J lost 7 bases, with 9 bases between them. The CDR3 is 12 residues long. The CDR3 nucleotides are TGCGCCAGCAGCCAGTTTAGTAATGAGCAGTTCTTC. Translation gives CASSQFSNEQFF.

In this sample, this clonotype turned up a few times. The chain recombines TRBV21-1 with TRBJ1-5; the table gives TRBD1 as D, unverified against the DNA. TRBV21-1 is a recognized pseudogene. There are 17 residues in the CDR3. CDR3: CASSKEEGQGFHQPQHF. In DNA, the CDR3 is TGTGCCAGCAGCAAAGAGGAGGGACAGGGATTTCATCAGCCCCAGCATTTT.

This clonotype was seen a handful of times. CDR3 in amino acids: CASSRLAENEQFF. The CDR3 region has the DNA TGTGCCAGCAGCAGACTAGCGGAAAATGAGCAGTTCTTC. This chain uses TRBV12-3 or TRBV12-4 with TRBJ2-1; 9 nucleotides align to TRBD2. This CDR3 has 13 residues. Trimming at V came to 6 bases and at J to 7 bases, leaving 4 bases not matched to a gene.

The sample holds many counts of this clonotype. V is TRBV9 and J is TRBJ2-4; D not certain. This CDR3 has 13 amino acids. Germline V gene lookup returns CDR1 SGDLS and CDR2 YYNGEE. Trimming took off 1 base at V and 5 bases at J, with 7 bases between the two ends. Written as DNA, the CDR3 is TGTGCCAGCAGCGTAAGCCTCGAAAACATTCAGTACTTC. Translated: CASSVSLENIQYF. Variable domain in full (rest from reference TRBV9 and TRBJ2-4): DSGVTQTPKHLITATGQRVTLRCSPRSGDLSVYWYQQSLDQGLQFLIQYYNGEERAKGNILERFSAQQFPDLHSELNLSSLELGDSALYFCASSVSLENIQYFGAGTRLSVL.

This clonotype came up many times. The V gene is TRBV4-3, the J gene TRBJ2-1; perhaps TRBD2 as D (7 bases). Germline CDR1 and CDR2: LGHNA and YSLEER. CDR3 length equals 16 residues. Trimming stripped 1 base from V and 4 bases from J, with 14 bases between. The CDR3: CASSQATGGLYNEQFF. DNA of the CDR3: TGCGCCAGCAGCCAAGCCACGGGGGGCCTGTACAATGAGCAGTTCTTC.

The chain couples TRBV6-1 to TRBJ1-5; 7 positions match TRBD1. This CDR3 is 14 amino acids long. The V segment lost 5 bases and the J segment 7 bases; nucleotides outside the gene matches: 8. Germline V gene lookup returns CDR1 MNHNS and CDR2 SASEGT. The CDR3, as DNA: TGTGCCAGCAGTCCCCGGAGGGGGCAGCAGCCCCAGCATTTT. Translation gives CASSPRRGQQPQHF.

The rearrangement links TRBV28 to TRBJ2-2; perhaps TRBD2 as D (6 bases). Germline CDR1 MDHEN, CDR2 SYDVKM. V was clipped by 3 bases and J by 6 bases, with 14 bases between them. The CDR3 spans 15 residues. CDR3 protein: CASSFYGTSSGELFF. The CDR3 DNA reads as TGTGCCAGCAGTTTCTACGGGACTTCGTCCGGGGAGCTGTTTTTT.

At least ten counts were recorded for this clonotype. This chain joins TRBV4-3 and TRBJ2-3; D is possibly TRBD1 (6 bases). Trimming removed 2 bases from V and 4 bases from J, with 13 bases in between. Germline CDR1 is LGHNA and CDR2 is YSLEER. The CDR3 contains 15 residues. CDR3 amino acids: CASSQTGRGADTQYF. The CDR3 nucleotides read TGCGCCAGCAGCCAAACGGGCAGGGGAGCAGATACGCAGTATTTT.

This clonotype has only a few counts. This sequence joins TRBV3-1 and TRBJ2-1; TRBD2 might be the D (6 bases). V gave up 3 bases and J gave up 6 bases, with 9 bases separating them. CDR1 LGHDT and CDR2 YNNKEL come from the germline V gene (reference sequence). The CDR3 is made up of 13 amino acids. As DNA, the CDR3 is TGTGCCAGCAGCCACGGGGGAACCAATGAGCAGTTCTTC. Residues: CASSHGGTNEQFF.

This rearrangement joins TRBV10-2 to TRBJ2-1, with 8 nucleotides matching TRBD2. Germline CDR1 WSHSY, CDR2 SAAADI. This CDR3 is 14 amino acids long. Unmatched junction bases numbered 1, after V lost 5 bases and J lost 1 base. The chain's CDR3 is CASSSGRSYNEQFF. The CDR3 DNA reads as TGCGCCAGCAGTAGCGGGAGATCCTACAATGAGCAGTTCTTC.

The chain recombines TRBV7-2 with TRBJ2-1, with TRBD1 matching 8 bases. Trimming took 5 bases from V and 8 from J; bases not matched to a gene: 11. CDR1 and CDR2 (germline): SGHTA, FQGNSA. This CDR3 region has 15 residues. The CDR3 DNA reads as TGTGCCAGCAGCCCGTCCGGACAGGGATCGTATGAGCAGTTCTTC. Translation: CASSPSGQGSYEQFF.

This clonotype showed up many times. The chain employs TRBV12-3 or TRBV12-4 and TRBJ2-3, with 11 bases lining up with TRBD2. With 1 base clipped from V and 4 bases from J, the junction kept 1 base outside the gene matches. The CDR3 consists of 15 residues. The CDR3 reads CASSLDSGGADTQYF. The CDR3 DNA follows: TGTGCCAGCAGTTTAGATAGCGGGGGGGCAGATACGCAGTATTTT.

This clonotype was counted at least ten times. The V and J genes are TRBV20-1 and TRBJ1-4; a possible D gene is TRBD1 (5 bases). CDR3 size: 14 residues. The germline gives CDR1 DFQATT, CDR2 SNEGSKA (reference sequence). V was pared by 6 bases and J by 4 bases, with 15 bases between. The CDR3 is CSAEGDWVNEKLFF. CDR3 bases: TGCAGTGCCGAAGGGGATTGGGTTAATGAAAAACTGTTTTTT.

A note on this clonotype: The germline gene is not matched at one end of the junction; a read error may be the cause. The chain links TRBV10-3 to TRBJ2-2; 9 positions agree with TRBD1. The CDR3 spans 18 residues. The germline V gene encodes CDR1 ENHRY and CDR2 SYGVKD. The CDR3: CAISKSIPGQGNTGELFF. In DNA, the CDR3 is TGTGCCATCAGTAAGTCGATCCCGGGACAGGGAAACACCGGGGAGCTGTTTTTT.

The chain has TRBV30 and TRBJ1-1; no definite D call. Germline-derived CDR1 and CDR2 are GTSNPN and SVGIG (reference sequence). Trimming removed 1 base at V and 0 bases at J, with 12 bases between. This CDR3 spans 15 amino acids. Written as DNA, the CDR3 is TGTGCCTGGAGTGGGTTTGGTTCAATGAACACTGAAGCTTTCTTT. This codes for CAWSGFGSMNTEAFF. Looking up the rest from reference TRBV30 and TRBJ1-1 gives the full variable domain: SQTIHQWPATLVQPVGSPLSLECTVEGTSNPNLYWYRQAAGRGLQLLFYSVGIGQISSEVPQNLSASRPQDRQFILSSKKLLLSDSGFYLCAWSGFGSMNTEAFFGQGTRLTVV.

The gene calls are TRBV15 and TRBJ2-5; no definite D call. Trimming stripped 5 bases from V and 1 base from J, with 11 bases between. CDR1 is LNHNV, CDR2 YYDKDF, per germline (reference sequence). The CDR3 consists of 14 residues. In DNA, the CDR3 is TGTGCCACCAGCCCCGGGCGGATCCAAGAGACCCAGTACTTC. Protein sequence: CATSPGRIQETQYF.

The gene calls are TRBV5-4 and TRBJ2-2, with 11 bases aligning to TRBD2. V gave up 0 bases and J gave up 3 bases; unmatched junction bases: 7. The CDR3 is made up of 18 amino acids. Germline CDR1 reads SGHNT; CDR2 reads YYREEE (reference sequence). The chain's CDR3 is CASSLGLAGGRHTGELFF. CDR3 nucleotide sequence: TGTGCCAGCAGCTTGGGGCTAGCGGGGGGTCGACACACCGGGGAGCTGTTTTTT.

The chain recombines TRBV19 with TRBJ2-2; 7 nucleotides line up with TRBD2. Germline CDR1 is LNHDA and CDR2 is SQIVND (reference sequence). Germline trimming cut 3 bases from V and 4 bases from J; bases unmatched to any gene: 5. This CDR3 comprises 15 residues. In DNA form, the CDR3 reads TGTGCCAGTAGTATGCTAGCGGTGGGCACCGGGGAGCTGTTTTTT. This encodes CASSMLAVGTGELFF.

This clonotype occurred a few times. The J gene is TRBJ1-6, the V gene TRBV7-8; D may be TRBD1 (6 bases). Germline V gene data show CDR1 as SGHVS and CDR2 as FQNEAQ. V dropped 5 bases and J dropped 11 bases, with 13 bases sitting between them. This CDR3 contains 13 residues. This CDR3 reads CASSPGQRAPLHF. CDR3 coding DNA: TGTGCCAGCAGCCCAGGACAGAGAGCACCCCTCCACTTT.

In DNA form, the CDR3 reads TGTGCCAGCAGCTTAACACTAGCCGGGGTTGGGACCCAGTACTTC. Encoded protein: CASSLTLAGVGTQYF. The chain carries TRBV7-2 and TRBJ2-5, with D possibly being TRBD2 (6 bases). This CDR3 contains 15 residues. V was clipped by 2 bases and J by 7 bases, with 17 bases between them. In germline, CDR1 is SGHTA, CDR2 FQGNSA.